Below are 18 T cell receptor beta chains sequenced from a single sample in a study of CD8 T cells in cerebrospinal fluid in Alzheimer's disease. One entry per CDR3 protein, without DNA, is what TCRdb gives after re-calling the 10x single-cell sequencing reads. Recorded for this sample: around 1,600 distinct CDR3 sequences. The specimen sequenced was cerebrospinal fluid. These receptor sequences come from a human donor with Alzheimer's disease.

This clonotype is identified as large (0.1 to 1%) from frequency. This chain links TRBV3-1 with TRBJ1-1; TCRdb selects TRBD1, and the lack of DNA leaves this call unchecked. The CDR3 contains 12 residues. The germline V gene encodes CDR1 LGHDT and CDR2 YNNKEL (reference sequence). CDR3 protein: CASSPQDAEAFF.

Its frequency marks this clonotype as medium-sized. The chain carries TRBV28 and TRBJ1-4; TCRdb's D gene call, TRBD1, goes unchecked for lack of DNA. Germline lookup yields CDR1 MDHEN and CDR2 SYDVKM. This CDR3 spans 13 amino acids. The CDR3 loop is CASSLDREGKLFF.

Measured by frequency, this clonotype is medium-sized. V gene TRBV6-1 combines with J gene TRBJ1-1; TCRdb returns TRBD1, unconfirmable since there is no DNA. Germline lookup yields CDR1 MNHNS and CDR2 SASEGT. CDR3 length equals 14 residues. The CDR3 here is CASRPLLGVTEAFF.

This clonotype is classed as medium-sized (0.01 to 0.1%) by frequency. This chain joins TRBV5-8 and TRBJ2-7. CDR3 length: 14 residues. Germline CDR1 and CDR2: SGHTS and YDEGEE. This chain's CDR3 is CASSRTGSSYEQYF.

This clonotype counts as medium-sized by frequency. The rearrangement links TRBV30 to TRBJ1-1; TCRdb lists TRBD1, though no DNA is available to test this call. The CDR3 length is 14 residues. CDR1 and CDR2 (germline): GTSNPN, SVGIG (reference sequence). The CDR3 is CAWNLGQATTEAFF. The entire variable domain, with the rest obtained from reference TRBV30 and TRBJ1-1, is as follows: SQTIHQWPATLVQPVGSPLSLECTVEGTSNPNLYWYRQAAGRGLQLLFYSVGIGQISSEVPQNLSASRPQDRQFILSSKKLLLSDSGFYLCAWNLGQATTEAFFGQGTRLTVV.

This clonotype is identified as large from frequency. The chain is built from TRBV6-6 and TRBJ1-5; lacking DNA, the TRBD1 call made by TCRdb goes unchecked. The CDR3 runs to 16 residues. The germline V gene has CDR1 MNHNY and CDR2 SVGAGI (reference sequence). CDR3 residues: CASSYPGQGAGQPQHF.

The chain is built from TRBV5-5 and TRBJ2-2. The CDR3 extends over 16 amino acids. The germline gives CDR1 SGHKS, CDR2 YYEKEE (reference sequence). CDR3 sequence reads: CASSLVGSSNTGELFF.

By frequency, this clonotype registers medium-sized. This rearrangement joins TRBV7-8 to TRBJ2-7; TCRdb selects TRBD2, and the lack of DNA leaves this call unchecked. The germline V gene encodes CDR1 SGHVS and CDR2 FQNEAQ. This CDR3 has 16 amino acids. The CDR3 sequence is CASSLKGLAGFHEQYF. Complete variable domain (other parts from reference TRBV7-8 and TRBJ2-7): GAGVSQSPRYKVAKRGQDVALRCDPISGHVSLFWYQQALGQGPEFLTYFQNEAQLDKSGLPSDRFFAERPEGSVSTLKIQRTQQEDSAVYLCASSLKGLAGFHEQYFGPGTRLTVT.

Measured by frequency, this clonotype is large. The gene calls are TRBV11-2 and TRBJ2-3. CDR1 is SGHAT and CDR2 is FQNNGV in the germline V gene. This CDR3 is 16 amino acids long. The CDR3 sequence is CASSLGALPSTDTQYF.

J is TRBJ2-2 and V is TRBV9; the D gene TCRdb calls, TRBD1, cannot be checked with no DNA. CDR3 length equals 14 residues. Per germline, CDR1 SGDLS and CDR2 YYNGEE. The CDR3 here is CASSTRGQPGELFF.

This clonotype is deemed large by its frequency. The chain's CDR3 is CASSHLGRGDQPQHF. The chain employs TRBV4-2 and TRBJ1-5; TCRdb's D call of TRBD1 is untestable without DNA. This CDR3 is built from 15 residues. CDR1 is LGHNA, CDR2 YNFKEQ, per germline.

This clonotype is labeled medium-sized (0.01 to 0.1%) based on frequency. This chain connects TRBV2 to TRBJ2-5; TCRdb outputs TRBD2, but without DNA this stays unchecked. Germline V gives CDR1 SNHLY, CDR2 FYNNEI. There are 14 residues in the CDR3. The chain's CDR3 is CASSYMTSEETQYF.

In terms of frequency, this clonotype is medium-sized (0.01 to 0.1%). V gene TRBV11-2 combines with J gene TRBJ2-7. CDR1 is SGHAT, CDR2 FQNNGV, per germline. The CDR3 totals 12 residues. The CDR3 protein is CASSLGRHEQYF.

The chain carries TRBV5-1 and TRBJ1-6; TCRdb returns TRBD1, unconfirmable since there is no DNA. The germline CDR1 and CDR2 sequences are SGHRS and YFSETQ. This CDR3 is 14 amino acids long. The CDR3 sequence is CASSVQGERSPLHF.

Measured by frequency, this clonotype is medium-sized. The chain has TRBV2 and TRBJ2-2. CDR3 size: 14 residues. Germline CDR1 is SNHLY and CDR2 is FYNNEI. CDR3 sequence reads: CASSTDHYTGELFF.

This clonotype is identified as medium-sized from frequency. The chain recombines TRBV21-1 with TRBJ1-5; TCRdb's D call, TRBD1, is unchecked because there is no DNA. TRBV21-1 is designated a pseudogene. The CDR3 runs 17 residues. The CDR3 spells CASSALDRECGNQPQHF.

Judged by frequency, this clonotype is medium-sized. The rearrangement joins TRBV5-5 to TRBJ1-1; the D call from TCRdb, TRBD1, cannot be confirmed without DNA. Germline V gene sequence: CDR1 SGHKS, CDR2 YYEKEE (reference sequence). The CDR3 length is 14 residues. This CDR3 is CASSPPVTESEAFF.

This clonotype registers medium-sized by frequency. The chain carries TRBV6-5 and TRBJ2-7; TCRdb calls TRBD1, which cannot be checked without DNA. Germline CDR1 is MNHEY and CDR2 is SVGAGI. This CDR3 contains 11 residues. The CDR3 reads CASRRGNEQYF.